These T cell receptor beta chains were read from a single sample in a study of molecular identifiers for immune sequencing clone quantification. Each CDR3 protein is one row after TCRdb ran MiXCR on the PCR reads. This sample has 20,000 or so distinct CDR3 sequences, with 20% to 25% found just once. Sequencing input: naive CD8+ T cells from blood, with Jurkat cell RNA spiked in. These receptor sequences come from a human donor in good health. Some libraries in this study had Jurkat cell RNA spiked in. The CDR3 runs from the conserved cysteine through the conserved F or W. The D gene is left open where the match is weak. Clone size is stated in some rows and not others, as once, few, many or a class when expanded.

clone size: .; V gene: TRBV6-5; J gene: TRBJ2-1; D gene: TRBD1; CDR3 protein: CASSPGTGLTSSYNEQFF; CDR3 DNA: TGTGCCAGCAGTCCCGGGACAGGGCTTACGAGCTCCTACAATGAGCAGTTCTTC
clone size: .; V gene: TRBV5-5; J gene: TRBJ2-3; D gene: .; CDR3 protein: CASSWLLTDTQYF; CDR3 DNA: TGTGCCAGCAGCTGGCTGCTCACAGATACGCAGTATTTT
clone size: medium-sized; V gene: TRBV9; J gene: TRBJ2-7; D gene: TRBD1; CDR3 protein: CASSNGDRVVNGAPYEQYF; CDR3 DNA: TGTGCCAGCAGCAACGGGGACAGGGTGGTTAATGGGGCCCCCTACGAGCAGTACTTC
clone size: few; V gene: TRBV28; J gene: TRBJ2-1; D gene: .; CDR3 protein: CASSPDSGSSYNEQFF; CDR3 DNA: TGTGCCAGCAGTCCCGATAGCGGTAGCTCCTACAATGAGCAGTTCTTC
clone size: many; V gene: TRBV4-2; J gene: TRBJ1-1; D gene: TRBD1; CDR3 protein: CASSQEEGATTEAFF; CDR3 DNA: TGTGCCAGCAGCCAAGAGGAGGGGGCCACCACTGAAGCTTTCTTT
clone size: few; V gene: TRBV7-9; J gene: TRBJ2-1; D gene: TRBD2; CDR3 protein: CASSTDQRLAGSYNEQFF; CDR3 DNA: TGTGCCAGCAGCACTGATCAAAGACTAGCGGGCTCCTACAATGAGCAGTTCTTC
clone size: few; V gene: TRBV6-5; J gene: TRBJ2-7; D gene: .; CDR3 protein: CASSIGATYEQYF; CDR3 DNA: TGTGCCAGCAGTATCGGGGCTACCTACGAGCAGTACTTC
clone size: .; V gene: TRBV5-1; J gene: TRBJ1-1; D gene: .; CDR3 protein: CASSLYWGANTEAFF; CDR3 DNA: TGCGCCAGCAGCTTGTATTGGGGGGCGAACACTGAAGCTTTCTTT
clone size: many; V gene: TRBV29-1; J gene: TRBJ2-3; D gene: .; CDR3 protein: CSVEAWASTDTQYF; CDR3 DNA: TGCAGCGTTGAAGCATGGGCAAGCACAGATACGCAGTATTTT
clone size: many; V gene: TRBV5-1; J gene: TRBJ1-6; D gene: .; CDR3 protein: CASSSGLNSPLHF; CDR3 DNA: TGCGCCAGCAGCTCCGGACTGAATTCACCCCTCCACTTT
clone size: many; V gene: TRBV20-1; J gene: TRBJ2-7; D gene: .; CDR3 protein: CSAWSSSYEQYF; CDR3 DNA: TGCAGTGCCTGGAGCAGCTCCTACGAGCAGTACTTC
clone size: many; V gene: TRBV15; J gene: TRBJ1-6; D gene: TRBD1; CDR3 protein: CATSRDPRTGESPLHF; CDR3 DNA: TGTGCCACCAGCAGAGATCCTCGGACAGGGGAGTCACCCCTCCACTTT